These T cell receptor beta chains were read from a single sample in a study of response to subunit inactivated influenza vaccine. A single record per CDR3 protein comes from TCRdb applying MiXCR to the RT-PCR reads. The sample has hundreds of thousands of distinct CDR3 sequences; around 14% are singletons. Here the sequenced sample was PBMCs from blood, taken 12 days after vaccination. These receptors were obtained from a man aged 50 to 60 who received an inactivated influenza vaccine. Each CDR3 is given with its conserved first and last residue. The D gene is left open where the match is weak. Not all rows give a size; the values are once, few, many and, for expanded clones, a class.

D | J | size | V | CDR3 | DNA
- | TRBJ2-3 | - | TRBV10-3 | CAISESGTSQYF | TGTGCCATCAGTGAGTCCGGGACTTCGCAGTATTTT
- | TRBJ1-2 | - | TRBV11-1 | CASSLGPASNYGYTF | TGTGCCAGCAGCTTGGGGCCCGCTTCTAACTATGGCTACACCTTC
- | TRBJ1-2 | few | TRBV18 | CASSPTGGFDGYTF | TGTGCCAGCTCACCGACAGGCGGATTTGATGGCTACACCTTC
- | TRBJ2-7 | - | TRBV28 | CASSSPPRDTYSYEQYF | TGTGCCAGCAGTTCACCACCCCGGGACACCTACTCCTACGAGCAGTACTTC
- | TRBJ2-1 | - | TRBV5-4 | CASSSLGLANEQFF | TGTGCCAGCAGCTCTCTAGGTTTAGCAAATGAGCAGTTCTTC
- | TRBJ2-5 | - | TRBV5-1 | CASSLKGETQYF | TGCGCCAGCAGCTTGAAAGGAGAGACCCAGTACTTC
TRBD1 | TRBJ1-2 | few | TRBV6-5 | CASRGTGGGYTF | TGTGCCAGCAGAGGGACAGGGGGCGGCTACACCTTC
TRBD2 | TRBJ2-3 | - | TRBV5-1 | CASSTGTSGGGTQYF | TGCGCCAGCAGCACCGGGACTAGCGGGGGAGGTACGCAGTATTTT
- | TRBJ2-5 | few | TRBV27 | CASSGLALETQYF | TGTGCCAGCAGTGGTCTAGCTCTCGAGACCCAGTACTTC
- | TRBJ1-2 | - | TRBV18 | CASSPIDPAYGYTF | TGTGCCAGCTCACCAATAGACCCGGCCTATGGCTACACCTTC
- | TRBJ2-3 | many | TRBV5-5 | CASSLVLRAGTDTQYF | TGTGCCAGCAGCTTGGTGCTGCGGGCCGGCACAGATACGCAGTATTTT
- | TRBJ2-5 | - | TRBV20-1 | CSARGPGEETQYF | TGCAGTGCTAGAGGTCCGGGGGAAGAGACCCAGTACTTC
- | TRBJ2-3 | - | TRBV10-3 | CAISERDGPSTDTQYF | TGTGCCATCAGTGAACGGGACGGACCCAGCACAGATACGCAGTATTTT
- | TRBJ2-3 | - | TRBV4-3 | CASSQSGLDSTDTQYF | TGCGCCAGCAGCCAGTCTGGACTCGATAGCACAGATACGCAGTATTTT
- | TRBJ2-2 | few | TRBV27 | CASNIRGTGELFF | TGTGCCAGCAATATTCGGGGCACCGGGGAGCTGTTTTTT
- | TRBJ2-5 | many | TRBV5-6 | CASSFGGAPETQYF | TGTGCCAGCAGCTTCGGGGGCGCGCCAGAGACCCAGTACTTC
TRBD2 | TRBJ2-5 | - | TRBV20-1 | CSARDWTSGLQETQYF | TGCAGTGCTAGAGATTGGACTAGCGGGCTACAAGAGACCCAGTACTTC
TRBD1 | TRBJ2-5 | few | TRBV20-1 | CSANKQGFPQAQYF | TGCAGTGCTAACAAACAGGGGTTCCCCCAAGCCCAGTACTTC
- | TRBJ2-3 | - | TRBV15 | CATSRGATHTDTQYF | TGTGCCACCAGCAGAGGGGCGACACACACAGATACGCAGTATTTT
- | TRBJ2-2 | few | TRBV12-3/TRBV12-4 | CASSLETNTGELFF | TGTGCCAGCAGTTTGGAGACGAACACCGGGGAGCTGTTTTTT
TRBD1 | TRBJ2-7 | many | TRBV2 | CASRSPGQGTYEQYF | TGTGCCAGCAGATCTCCGGGACAGGGGACCTACGAGCAGTACTTC
TRBD1 | TRBJ1-5 | few | TRBV18 | CASSRTGSVDQPQHF | TGTGCCAGCTCACGGACAGGGTCGGTGGATCAGCCCCAGCATTTT
TRBD1 | TRBJ1-2 | - | TRBV12-3/TRBV12-4 | CASSPGTAHGYTF | TGTGCCAGCAGTCCCGGGACAGCCCATGGCTACACCTTC
- | TRBJ2-7 | - | TRBV7-8 | CASSVGPSGYEQYF | TGTGCCAGCAGCGTGGGCCCTTCGGGATACGAGCAGTACTTC
TRBD2 | TRBJ2-3 | few | TRBV7-2 | CASSDRLAGGTDTQYF | TGTGCCAGCAGCGACCGACTAGCGGGGGGCACAGATACGCAGTATTTT
- | TRBJ2-1 | - | TRBV27 | CASSPQGLNNEQFF | TGTGCCAGCAGCCCCCAGGGGCTAAACAATGAGCAGTTCTTC
- | TRBJ2-7 | few | TRBV7-9 | CASSLIGNAYEQYF | TGTGCCAGCAGCTTAATCGGGAACGCCTACGAGCAGTACTTC
TRBD1 | TRBJ2-1 | few | TRBV12-5 | CASGRTGDYNEQFF | TGTGCTAGTGGCCGGACAGGGGACTACAATGAGCAGTTCTTC
TRBD1 | TRBJ1-2 | - | TRBV5-1 | CAVQGSSGYTF | TGCGCCGTACAGGGGTCTTCGGGCTACACCTTC
- | TRBJ2-5 | - | TRBV18 | CASRPRDTQETQYF | TGTGCCAGCAGGCCCCGGGACACCCAAGAGACCCAGTACTTC
TRBD1 | TRBJ2-5 | few | TRBV7-9 | CASSLGQGYGTQYF | TGTGCCAGCAGCTTAGGACAGGGGTATGGGACCCAGTACTTC
TRBD1 | TRBJ2-1 | few | TRBV28 | CASSPDGTGKRNEQFF | TGTGCCAGCAGCCCCGACGGGACAGGGAAGAGGAATGAGCAGTTCTTC
TRBD2 | TRBJ2-5 | - | TRBV4-1 | CASSQDGLAGRQETQYF | TGCGCCAGCAGCCAAGATGGGCTAGCGGGGCGCCAAGAGACCCAGTACTTC
- | TRBJ1-1 | once | TRBV14 | CASSQFEGRDTEAFF | TGTGCCAGCAGCCAATTCGAGGGTAGGGACACTGAAGCTTTCTTT
TRBD1 | TRBJ2-7 | many | TRBV7-2 | CASSLEGAVGSYEQYF | TGTGCCAGCAGCTTAGAGGGGGCTGTAGGCTCCTACGAGCAGTACTTC
TRBD1 | TRBJ1-2 | - | TRBV27 | CASSQGQGRYGYTF | TGTGCCAGCAGCCAGGGACAGGGGCGCTATGGCTACACCTTC
- | TRBJ2-7 | - | TRBV19 | CASSLTGALGYEQYF | TGTGCCAGTTCCCTGACAGGCGCTCTTGGCTACGAGCAGTACTTC
- | TRBJ1-2 | few | TRBV12-3/TRBV12-4 | CATRIGGGGYGYTF | TGTGCCACCAGAATAGGCGGCGGGGGCTATGGCTACACCTTC
- | TRBJ2-5 | - | TRBV15 | CATSRGRTGETQYF | TGTGCCACCAGCAGAGGCCGGACGGGAGAGACCCAGTACTTC
- | TRBJ2-7 | few | TRBV3-1 | CASSQEGTSLGSYEQYF | TGTGCCAGCAGCCAAGAGGGAACGTCTCTAGGCTCCTACGAGCAGTACTTC
- | TRBJ2-7 | once | TRBV7-2 | CASSPSGDGIYEQYF | TGTGCCAGCAGCCCTTCAGGGGACGGAATCTACGAGCAGTACTTC
TRBD2 | TRBJ2-2 | few | TRBV20-1 | CCARARTSGANTGELFF | TGCTGTGCTAGAGCGCGGACTAGCGGAGCTAACACCGGGGAGCTGTTTTTT
- | TRBJ2-1 | - | TRBV29-1 | CSVEVLMDNEQFF | TGCAGCGTTGAAGTCCTCATGGACAATGAGCAGTTCTTC
TRBD1 | TRBJ1-1 | few | TRBV3-1 | CASSPTGGVEKAFF | TGTGCCAGCAGTCCGACAGGGGGCGTTGAGAAAGCTTTCTTT
- | TRBJ2-5 | - | TRBV5-1 | CASSLTGEKRETQYF | TGCGCCAGCAGCTTGACAGGAGAAAAACGGGAGACCCAGTACTTC
- | TRBJ1-2 | - | TRBV5-5 | CASSARDNRGYTF | TGTGCCAGCAGCGCTAGGGACAATCGGGGCTACACCTTC
TRBD2 | TRBJ2-1 | - | TRBV27 | CASSFGSGGTNEQFF | TGTGCCAGCAGTTTTGGTAGCGGGGGGACAAATGAGCAGTTCTTC
- | TRBJ2-7 | few | TRBV28 | CASIKSGDYEQYF | TGTGCCAGCATTAAATCGGGAGATTACGAGCAGTACTTC
- | TRBJ1-2 | - | TRBV6-2/TRBV6-3 | CASSYTRLLGRERGYTF | TGTGCCAGCAGTTACACCCGACTCCTTGGACGGGAACGTGGCTACACCTTC
- | TRBJ1-2 | - | TRBV25-1 | CASRTLYGYTF | TGTGCCAGCAGGACTCTATATGGCTACACCTTC
- | TRBJ2-4 | - | TRBV9 | CASSVEPGSDIQYF | TGTGCCAGCAGCGTAGAACCGGGATCGGACATTCAGTACTTC
- | TRBJ2-3 | - | TRBV5-1 | CASSFQTGLDTQYF | TGCGCCAGCAGCTTCCAAACGGGCTTAGATACGCAGTATTTT
- | TRBJ2-7 | - | TRBV6-2/TRBV6-3 | CASSFGAGDYEQYF | TGTGCCAGCAGTTTTGGGGCCGGGGACTACGAGCAGTACTTC